This TCR beta chain appears in the sequencing data of a study of T-cell memory formation after mild COVID-19. Findings of the study overall: What remained unconfirmed was the SARS-CoV-2 specificity of second-wave clones peaking on day 37.

After 5'RACE with constant-segment primers, TCR alpha and TCR beta cDNA libraries carrying sample barcodes and UMIs were obtained. TCRdb independently ran MiXCR on the 5' RACE reads; one entry per CDR3 protein. The profile covers about 560,000 distinct CDR3 sequences, with about 22% appearing a single time and around 7.7% taken by the ten largest. This clonotype came up a few times. Its target is not known. This CDR3 spans 13 amino acids. Trimming shortened V by 3 bases and J by 3 bases, and 8 bases separated the two germline ends. CDR1 is LNHNV, CDR2 YYDKDF, per germline (reference sequence). This clonotype originated in an adult woman who had mild COVID-19 (a few samples of this study predate the infection). Cell type and time point are not known. The V and J genes are TRBV15 and TRBJ1-1; no firm D call. Sequenced input: PBMCs or a T cell subset sorted from them (not recorded which). CDR3 coding DNA: TGTGCCACCAGCAGTGATCGGGACACTGAAGCTTTCTTT. Protein: CATSSDRDTEAFF. Full variable domain (missing parts from reference TRBV15 and TRBJ1-1): DAMVIQNPRYQVTQFGKPVTLSCSQTLNHNVMYWYQQKSSQAPKLLFHYYDKDFNNEADTPDNFQSRRPNTSFCFLDIRSPGLGDTAMYLCATSSDRDTEAFFGQGTRLTVV.